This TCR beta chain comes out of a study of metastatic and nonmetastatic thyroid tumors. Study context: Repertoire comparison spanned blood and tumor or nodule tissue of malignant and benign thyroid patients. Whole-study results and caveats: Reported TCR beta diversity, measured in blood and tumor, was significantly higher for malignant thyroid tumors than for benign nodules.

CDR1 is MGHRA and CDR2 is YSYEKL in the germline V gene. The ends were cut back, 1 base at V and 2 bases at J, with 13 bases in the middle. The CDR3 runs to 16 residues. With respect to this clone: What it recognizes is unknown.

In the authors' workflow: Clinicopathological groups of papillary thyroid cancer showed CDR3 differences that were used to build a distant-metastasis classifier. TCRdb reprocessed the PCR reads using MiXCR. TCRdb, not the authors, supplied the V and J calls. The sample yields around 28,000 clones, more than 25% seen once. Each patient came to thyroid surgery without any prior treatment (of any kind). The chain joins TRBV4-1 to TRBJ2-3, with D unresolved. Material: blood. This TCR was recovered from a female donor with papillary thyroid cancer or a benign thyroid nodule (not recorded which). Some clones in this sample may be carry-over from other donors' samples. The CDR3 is CASSQGRLSPTDTQYF. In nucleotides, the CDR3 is TGCGCCAGCAGCCAAGGCCGCCTTTCGCCCACAGATACGCAGTATTTT.